Below, one T cell receptor (beta chain) is given with its context. Its antigen is not identified. The record originates from a study of cytomegalovirus exposure and HLA in healthy donors. General study points: CMV serostatus alone was available as immune exposure information.

CDR1 and CDR2 (germline): SQVTM, ANQGSEA. Trimming removed 6 bases from V and 1 base from J, with 14 bases in between. There are 14 residues in the CDR3. PCR primers comprised 60 Vbeta and 13 Jbeta primers. Generated by immunoSEQ multiplex PCR, the TCRdb table keeps only in-frame clones and is missing some. The sample holds around 33,000 clones. J is TRBJ2-3 and V is TRBV29-1; TRBD2 might be the D (5 bases). Input material: PBMCs. The TCR sequence derives from a man aged 40-49 years in good health and CMV-seronegative. CDR3 in amino acids: CSVTRRLRTDTQYF. The CDR3 nucleotides are TGCAGCGTCACCCGGAGGCTCCGCACAGATACGCAGTATTTT.